This T cell receptor (beta chain) stems from a study of T cell responses to AZD1222 COVID-19 vaccine. Overall study findings and caveats: Only a handful of AZD1222 recipients, more than 5 in all, had baseline seropositivity. Scientists sampled the repertoires only once the peak T cell response had passed.

Sequencing used immunoSEQ multiplex PCR; TCRdb keeps in-frame clones, though not all of them. The sample yields approximately 88,000 clones, 85% to 90% seen once. As to this clone: Its antigen is still unknown.

Germline loops: CDR1 MNHEY, CDR2 SVGAGI. Germline trimming cut 5 bases from V and 7 bases from J; bases unmatched to any gene: 2. The CDR3 has 13 amino acids. This chain uses TRBV6-5 with TRBJ1-3; 10 positions match TRBD1. The source was peripheral blood, collected 28 days after the second AZD1222 dose. The clonotype originates from an adult who received the AZD1222 COVID-19 vaccine. CDR3 in DNA: TGTGCCAGCAGTAGGACAGGGGGGAACACCATATATTTT. Translation: CASSRTGGNTIYF.